These 16 T cell receptor beta chains originate from one sample sequenced in a study of low-dose radiotherapy and immunotherapy resistance in tumors. The time point: after trial treatment. Treatment here: LDRT plus nivolumab, ipilimumab, low-dose cyclophosphamide and aspirin (RACIN trial). First-strand cDNA used TRAV- and TRBV-specific primers, covering alpha and beta chains. PCR amplification of the TCRs was performed with Phusion for 20 PCR cycles, and it relied on a constant-region primer together with a V-primer adapter. TCRdb redid the calling of the reads with MiXCR, one entry per CDR3 protein. This sample has tens of thousands of distinct CDR3 sequences, with about 20% found just once. The material was PBMCs, obtained after low-dose radiotherapy plus immunotherapy. These receptors were collected from a female donor with ovarian cancer.

This clonotype has a count of ten or more. This CDR3 reads CASSVRANPITDTQYF. Here the CDR3 DNA reads TGCGCCAGCAGCGTCCGGGCTAACCCCATCACAGATACGCAGTATTTT. This chain links TRBV5-1 with TRBJ2-3; no clear D gene. The CDR3 sequence is 16 residues long. V was trimmed by 4 bases and J by 2 bases, leaving 17 bases between them. CDR1 SGHRS and CDR2 YFSETQ come from the germline V gene.

The chain has TRBV5-4 and TRBJ2-2, with 9 bases aligning to TRBD2. The V gene's germline CDR1 is SGHNT and CDR2 YYREEE (reference sequence). The CDR3 is made up of 14 amino acids. Germline trimming cut 5 bases from V and 6 bases from J; bases unmatched to any gene: 5. CDR3 sequence reads: CASSQGLAAGELFF. The CDR3 DNA sequence: TGTGCCAGCAGTCAGGGACTAGCAGCCGGGGAGCTGTTTTTT.

As for this clonotype: A single base is all that separates this from a far larger clone, so a read error is likely. This chain links TRBV10-3 with TRBJ2-1; 8 bases agree with TRBD1. The V gene's germline CDR1 is ENHRY and CDR2 SYGVKD. This CDR3 comprises 13 residues. Trimming at V came to 4 bases and at J to 10 bases, leaving 6 bases not matched to a gene. The CDR3 loop reads CAISGGQGYEQFF. In DNA, the CDR3 is TGTGCCATCAGTGGTGGACAGGGCTACGAGCAGTTCTTC.

This clonotype occurred many times. The rearrangement uses TRBV5-1 and TRBJ2-1; 10 bases match TRBD1. The V gene's germline CDR1 is SGHRS and CDR2 YFSETQ. Trimming at V came to 6 bases and at J to 7 bases, leaving 4 bases not matched to a gene. This CDR3 is 13 amino acids long. The CDR3 loop is CASIRTGGNEQFF. In nucleotides, the CDR3 is TGCGCCAGCATTAGGACAGGGGGGAATGAGCAGTTCTTC.

This clonotype was picked up many times. J is TRBJ2-7 and V is TRBV7-6, with a weak D call TRBD2 (5 bases). Germline assignment: CDR1 SGHVS and CDR2 FNYEAQ. The V gene lost 4 bases and the J gene lost 6 bases, with 10 bases spanning the gap. CDR3 length: 12 residues. CDR3 coding DNA: TGTGCCAGCAGCTCACGGGGATCCGAGCAGTACTTC. Protein sequence: CASSSRGSEQYF.

Regarding this clonotype: A far larger clone is one nucleotide away, so this likely arose from a read error. The chain is built from TRBV28 and TRBJ2-1; D is uncertain. CDR1 and CDR2 from the germline V gene are MDHEN and SYDVKM. This CDR3 has 12 residues. Trimming cost V 4 bases and J 10 bases, with 11 bases left between them. As DNA, the CDR3 is TGTGCCAGCAGTTCGGCAACCTACGAGCAGTTCTTC. Its translation: CASSSATYEQFF.

V and J are TRBV27 and TRBJ1-3; TRBD1 is a possible D gene (6 bases). The CDR3 has 14 residues. The V and J ends lost 2 bases and 4 bases respectively, with 9 bases between them. Germline CDR1 and CDR2: MNHEY and SMNVEV (reference sequence). The CDR3 coding sequence is TGTGCCAGCAGTTTAAACAGGGAAGGAAACACCATATATTTT. The encoded protein is CASSLNREGNTIYF.

This clonotype has a count of ten or more. This chain connects TRBV12-3 or TRBV12-4 to TRBJ1-1, with D possibly matching TRBD1 (5 bases). This CDR3 has 15 amino acids. V gave up 9 bases and J gave up 4 bases, with 21 bases separating them. CDR3 DNA: TGTGCCAGTTTCCGGGACTTCCTAGGAGGCACTGAAGCTTTCTTT. Translated, it gives CASFRDFLGGTEAFF.

This clonotype showed up many times. Here the CDR3 reads CASSQGGVRVYTF. Here the CDR3 DNA reads TGTGCCAGCAGCCAAGGGGGCGTCCGTGTCTACACCTTC. V gene TRBV4-2 combines with J gene TRBJ1-2; TRBD1 is a possible D gene (5 bases). Germline V gene data show CDR1 as LGHNA and CDR2 as YNFKEQ. V was trimmed by 1 base and J by 10 bases, leaving 13 bases between them. CDR3 length: 13 amino acids.

In its sample, this clonotype was seen a few times. The V and J genes are TRBV12-3 or TRBV12-4 and TRBJ1-5; D unresolved. Trimming took 4 bases from V and 7 from J, leaving 17 bases between them. This CDR3 spans 15 amino acids. CDR3 protein: CASSSQGPGGQPQHF. CDR3 DNA: TGTGCCAGCAGTTCCCAAGGTCCGGGAGGGCAGCCCCAGCATTTT.

The chain carries TRBV20-1 and TRBJ2-7; the D gene is possibly TRBD1 (6 bases). The CDR3 consists of 12 residues. The germline gives CDR1 DFQATT, CDR2 SNEGSKA (reference sequence). The V gene lost 7 bases and the J gene lost 6 bases, with 16 bases spanning the gap. CDR3 region: CSVLEGVSEQYF. The CDR3 nucleotides are TGCAGTGTGCTAGAGGGGGTTTCCGAGCAGTACTTC.

This clonotype was seen ten or more times. The chain joins TRBV5-6 to TRBJ2-3; 9 bases match TRBD2. Trimming took 3 bases from V and 0 from J; bases not matched to a gene: 17. The germline V gene encodes CDR1 SGHDT and CDR2 YYEEEE. The CDR3 loop spans 20 amino acids. The CDR3 sequence is CASSSNRLSGRPTSTDTQYF. For the CDR3, the DNA is TGTGCCAGCAGCTCCAATCGACTAAGCGGGAGGCCGACTAGCACAGATACGCAGTATTTT.

There are a few counts of this clonotype. This rearrangement joins TRBV3-1 to TRBJ1-2, with a possible D match to TRBD1 (5 bases). V shed 0 bases and J shed 6 bases, with 11 bases lying between them. The CDR3 sequence is 14 residues long. Germline CDR1 and CDR2: LGHDT and YNNKEL (reference sequence). CDR3 DNA sequence: TGTGCCAGCAGCCAAGATCAAGGGGTAGATGGCTACACCTTC. Encoded protein: CASSQDQGVDGYTF.

This chain links TRBV7-9 with TRBJ1-6; 9 bases line up with TRBD1. Germline assignment: CDR1 SEHNR and CDR2 FQNEAQ (reference sequence). V trimming: 6 bases; J trimming: 10 bases; junction bases outside the gene matches: 10. This CDR3 comprises 15 residues. DNA for the CDR3: TGTGCCAGCAGTCAAACAGGGGGCGCGGGGTCACCCCTCCACTTT. Residues: CASSQTGGAGSPLHF.

Ten or more counts support this clonotype. The J gene is TRBJ2-1, the V gene TRBV11-3; D uncertain. Germline V gene lookup returns CDR1 SGHNT and CDR2 YENEEA. The ends were cut back, 2 bases at V and 3 bases at J, with 11 bases in the middle. The CDR3 loop spans 15 amino acids. The CDR3 loop is CASSLSSRVYNEQFF. The CDR3 DNA follows: TGTGCCAGCAGCTTATCATCGCGAGTCTACAATGAGCAGTTCTTC.

Comment on this clonotype: It is likely a read error: a sequence one base away is far more abundant. This chain connects TRBV5-1 to TRBJ2-4, with D perhaps assigned TRBD1 or TRBD2 (5 bases each). CDR1 is SGHRS and CDR2 is YFSETQ in the germline V gene. Trimming left V 7 bases short and J 13 bases short, with 21 bases between. CDR3 length: 13 residues. The CDR3 loop is CASAWDPRGEQYF. CDR3 nucleotide sequence: TGCGCCAGCGCTTGGGACCCCCGTGGTGAGCAGTACTTC.